The clone carrying this T cell receptor beta chain appeared a single time. Its antigen is undetermined. This sample was included in a study of OX40 agonist ivuxolimab in advanced cancers. Study-wide findings and caveats: Expanded clones were, on average, more numerous in CD8+ T cells than in CD4+.

Profiled with immunoSEQ multiplex PCR; TCRdb holds only in-frame clones, not every one. This table holds about 16,000 clones, 86% found once. The TCR originated in an adult with an advanced solid tumor such as melanoma, head and neck, liver or kidney cancer. The sequencing here drew on CD4+ or CD8+ T cells sorted from blood, taken in a trial of the OX40 agonist ivuxolimab.

CDR3 DNA: TGTGCCAGCAGGTGGGGTTACGGGGATTCACCCCTCCACTTT. Amino acid sequence: CASRWGYGDSPLHF. The rearrangement links TRBV28 to TRBJ1-6; unclear D gene. The CDR3 runs 14 residues. Germline V lookup: CDR1 MDHEN, CDR2 SYDVKM. With 6 bases removed from V and 8 bases from J, the gap between germline ends came to 14 bases.